Shown below are 13 T cell receptor beta chains from a single sample sequenced in a study of blood T cell repertoires in COVID-19. Libraries were prepared by immunoSEQ multiplex PCR; TCRdb keeps only in-frame clonotypes and omits some of them. The sample has fewer than 200,000 clones; just under 90% are singletons. Sequencing was done on a sample of peripheral blood. The origin of the receptors is a woman younger than 35 who had recovered from COVID-19.

This sequence joins TRBV7-3 and TRBJ2-1; TRBD2 agrees at 10 bases. J lost 9 bases, V lost 0 bases, and 20 bases had no gene match. Per the germline V gene, CDR1 is SGHTA and CDR2 is FQGTGA. This CDR3 has 20 amino acids. In nucleotides, the CDR3 is TGTGCCAGCAGCTTAACGCCTGGGGGATTAGCGGGGGGCCCGATGAGTGAGCAGTTCTTC. This gives the protein CASSLTPGGLAGGPMSEQFF.

The J gene is TRBJ2-7, the V gene TRBV6-5; D is possibly TRBD1 (6 bases). Trimming left V 2 bases short and J 1 base short, with 9 bases between. Germline V CDR1 and CDR2: MNHEY, SVGAGI. The CDR3 loop spans 14 amino acids. The CDR3 sequence: CASSYGRGSYEQYV. CDR3 nucleotide sequence: TGTGCCAGCAGTTACGGAAGGGGGTCCTACGAGCAGTACGTC.

The chain employs TRBV9 and TRBJ2-3; D not resolved. CDR1 and CDR2 from the germline V gene are SGDLS and YYNGEE. V was shortened by 3 bases and J by 2 bases, with 7 bases between the two germline ends. This CDR3 contains 13 residues. The DNA for the CDR3 is TGTGCCAGCAGCGGGGCTATCACAGATACGCAGTATTTT. It translates to CASSGAITDTQYF.

The chain carries TRBV5-1 and TRBJ2-1, with unresolved D. The V end lost 0 bases, the J end lost 0 bases, and 7 bases lay between the germline ends. Germline loops: CDR1 SGHRS, CDR2 YFSETQ. The CDR3 has 15 residues. CDR3 region: CASSLAWSSYNEQFF. In DNA form, the CDR3 reads TGCGCCAGCAGCTTGGCGTGGAGCTCCTACAATGAGCAGTTCTTC.

The chain recombines TRBV19 with TRBJ1-1, with 12 bases aligning to TRBD1. The J segment lost 3 bases and the V segment lost 4 bases, leaving 6 bases of the junction unmatched. CDR1 LNHDA and CDR2 SQIVND come from the germline V gene (reference sequence). CDR3 length equals 16 residues. CDR3 residues: CASSSGTGGFYTEAFF. The CDR3 DNA follows: TGTGCCAGTAGTAGCGGGACAGGGGGCTTCTACACTGAAGCTTTCTTT.

The rearrangement links TRBV6-5 to TRBJ2-7, with D tentatively TRBD1 (5 bases). V lost 4 bases and J 5 bases, leaving 12 bases between the germline ends. Germline lookup yields CDR1 MNHEY and CDR2 SVGAGI. This CDR3 comprises 13 residues. The CDR3 nucleotides are TGTGCCAGCAGTTGGGGCCTCTTGGACGAGCAGTACGTC. Translating it yields CASSWGLLDEQYV.

V usage is TRBV3-1 (or the pseudogene TRBV3-2) and J usage is TRBJ2-7; D uncertain. Germline CDR1 and CDR2: LGHDT and YNNKEL (reference sequence). The CDR3 length is 15 residues. V lost 4 bases and J lost 3, with 16 bases in between. The CDR3 reads CASSPTRSQFYEQYV. The CDR3 bases are TGTGCCAGCAGCCCGACAAGGTCCCAGTTCTACGAGCAGTACGTC.

CDR3 in amino acids: CASSLAGLAGGEFF. For the CDR3, the DNA is TGTGCCAGCAGCTTAGCGGGGCTAGCGGGAGGGGAGTTCTTC. V is TRBV11-2 and J is TRBJ2-1; 12 bases are shared with TRBD2. The CDR3 has 14 residues. Germline CDR1 SGHAT, CDR2 FQNNGV. The trim removed 1 base at V and 14 bases at J, leaving 6 bases unmatched.

The V and J genes are TRBV18 and TRBJ1-1, with TRBD1 matching over 9 bases. The CDR3 has 17 amino acids. Per the germline V gene, CDR1 is KGHSH and CDR2 is LQKENI. V gave up 3 bases and J gave up 0 bases; unmatched junction bases: 8. This CDR3 is CASSPGTGLLMNTEAFF. The CDR3 bases are TGTGCCAGCTCACCCGGGACAGGGCTTCTAATGAACACTGAAGCTTTCTTT.

This clone was found a few times. The rearrangement uses TRBV3-1 (or the pseudogene TRBV3-2) and TRBJ2-3; no definite D call. The CDR3 loop spans 10 amino acids. V gave up 11 bases and J gave up 5 bases, with 8 bases separating them. CDR1 is LGHDT, CDR2 YNNKEL, per germline (reference sequence). The CDR3 DNA sequence: TGTGCCCAACGAGGAGATACGCAGTATTTT. This gives the protein CAQRGDTQYF.

This chain links TRBV27 with TRBJ1-2; D call uncertain. Trimming removed 2 bases from V and 6 bases from J, with 7 bases in between. CDR1 and CDR2 (germline): MNHEY, SMNVEV (reference sequence). This CDR3 has 12 residues. CDR3 sequence (DNA): TGTGCCAGCAGTTTACCCGGGGATGGCTACACCTTC. Its protein is CASSLPGDGYTF.

To note about this clone: Within the sample, other DNA sequences also encode this same CDR3. The chain is built from TRBV6-2 or TRBV6-3 and TRBJ1-2, with TRBD1 matching 7 bases. Germline assignment: CDR1 MNHEY and CDR2 SVGEGT. Trimming removed 0 bases from V and 4 bases from J; junction bases left unmatched: 5. This CDR3 contains 15 residues. This CDR3 reads CASSYSRDRGYGYTF. The CDR3 DNA follows: TGTGCCAGCAGTTACTCGAGGGACAGAGGCTATGGCTACACCTTC.

The V and J genes are TRBV9 and TRBJ2-3; 11 nucleotides line up with TRBD2. The CDR3 loop spans 15 amino acids. Germline V gene sequence: CDR1 SGDLS, CDR2 YYNGEE. J gave up 2 bases and V 6 bases, and 5 bases lay outside the gene matches. The chain's CDR3 is CASTISGRDTDTQYF. The DNA for the CDR3 is TGTGCCAGCACCATTAGCGGGAGGGACACAGATACGCAGTATTTT.